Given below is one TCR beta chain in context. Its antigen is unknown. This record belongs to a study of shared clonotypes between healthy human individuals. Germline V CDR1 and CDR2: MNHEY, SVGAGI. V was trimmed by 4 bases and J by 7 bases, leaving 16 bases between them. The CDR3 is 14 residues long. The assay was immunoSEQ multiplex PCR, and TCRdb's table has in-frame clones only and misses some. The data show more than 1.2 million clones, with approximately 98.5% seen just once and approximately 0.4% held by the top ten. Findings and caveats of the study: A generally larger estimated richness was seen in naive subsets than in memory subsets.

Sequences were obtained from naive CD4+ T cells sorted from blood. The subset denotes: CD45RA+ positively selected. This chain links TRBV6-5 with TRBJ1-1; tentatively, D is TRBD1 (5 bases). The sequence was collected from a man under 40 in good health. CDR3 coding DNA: TGTGCCAGCAGTTGGGGGGGAAGTATGGGTGAAGCTTTCTTT. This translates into CASSWGGSMGEAFF.